The clone carrying this T cell receptor beta chain was seen once. CDR1 SGHTA and CDR2 FQGTGA come from the germline V gene. The CDR3 spans 15 residues. V shed 2 bases, J shed 5 bases, and the junction held 7 bases outside the gene matches. The data were obtained in a study of blood T cell repertoires in COVID-19. Across the study: Nucleic acid was either cDNA or gDNA, and it came from T cells, B-cell-depleted T cells, or PBMCs.

Self-reported history from a screening survey and questionnaire set each donor's cohort. Donors in Cohort 3 counted as recovered after two negative PCRs, clearance, or symptom resolution. Produced via immunoSEQ multiplex PCR; TCRdb's table is partial and in-frame only. The sample contains a few hundred thousand clones, 85% of which appear only once. The chain links TRBV7-3 to TRBJ2-7, with TRBD2 matching over 9 bases. Sequenced input: PBMCs or T cells enriched from blood (not recorded which). The sequence derives from a middle-aged man who had recovered from COVID-19. The CDR3 region has the DNA TGTGCCAGCAGCTTATCGGGCGGGAGGGCCCACGAGCAGTACTTC. It codes for CASSLSGGRAHEQYF.